This T cell receptor (beta chain) is drawn from a study of T cell clones after liver transplantation (dated by TCRdb to between 2018 and 2020). A note on the overall study: The samples were obtained from ITN030ST, a randomized trial that attempted immunosuppression withdrawal within 2 years after liver transplantation. Tolerance was defined as complete immunosuppression withdrawal for at least one year with no rise in liver enzymes beyond twice the upper limit of normal. Of the eight recipients, a few were HCV-positive, while the remaining recipients had been transplanted for non-autoimmune, non-viral indications. The subjects received no induction therapy and were kept on standard immunosuppression until randomization at 12-24 months post-transplant. As an antigen-independent comparator for the donor-reactive sequences, third party-reactive TCRbeta sequences from pre-transplant MLRs were identified as well. After a pre-transplant mixed lymphocyte reaction, TCRbeta sequencing was used to pinpoint donor-reactive T cell clones, which were subsequently tracked in post-transplant blood. Blood samples were collected pre-transplant, then pre-randomization ahead of withdrawal, and finally post-randomization once withdrawal had either been completed or failed. A cohort of 8 liver transplant recipients was studied, of whom 3 were classified as tolerant and 5 as non-tolerant.

General findings and caveats noted by the study authors: The decline in donor-reactive sequences exceeded the decline in third party-reactive sequences, suggesting partial antigen-specific deletion that was unrelated to withdrawal success. In two subjects, low numbers of available donor cells limited the measurable donor-reactive repertoire. In 5 of 8 subjects, circulating donor-reactive CD4 TCRbeta sequences decreased significantly after transplant, regardless of tolerance or HCV status. Since no allograft tissue specimens were available, donor-reactive T cells may have migrated into the graft instead of being deleted. The conclusions were preliminary, being limited by small, heterogeneous patient numbers and by non-standardized post-transplant time points. When repertoire turnover was accounted for, significantly reduced detection of donor-reactive sequences was found in 7 of 8 subjects for CD4 and in 8 of 8 subjects for CD8.

V loses 5 bases, J loses 9 bases, and the germline ends lie 7 bases apart. The CDR3 runs 11 residues from the cysteine to the phenylalanine. The kept DNA is CDR3 alone, 33 bases in frame from the first base. The germline V gene supplies CDR1 SGHAT and CDR2 FQNNGV. Comment on this clone: Its binding antigen is unknown. No base-level quality is on record; no much larger clone is a single base apart.

High-throughput TCRbeta CDR3 sequencing of frozen genomic DNA was performed by immunoSEQ, with PCR amplification, mapping, bias correction and internal controls included. For the original study's pipeline: Only productive rearrangements were retained, with each unique TCRbeta sequence defined by its CDR3 nucleotide sequence together with its V and J gene. Donor-reactive sequences required at least 5-fold expansion in CFSE-low cells versus unstimulated pre-transplant cells and at least 0.01% frequency. Minimum frequency thresholds were set for each subject based on the unstimulated sample with the lowest template count, ensuring at least 90% detection power. Jensen-Shannon divergence between the top 1000 TCRbeta sequences after and before transplant was used to measure repertoire turnover. Two-sided Fisher's exact tests were used to test for changes in how often donor-reactive sequences were detected. TCRdb obtained this table from immuneACCESS and retained in-frame rearrangements with V and J assigned. These tables miss some clones; where compared with another copy, unresolved V genes account for less than half of the shortfall, and the remainder is unexplained. V, J and clone size were drawn from that table, and D and trimming were deduced from the DNA. The sample table holds roughly 19,000 clones, of which about four fifths were seen once. Roughly 35% of the sample lies in the top ten.

Unstimulated PBMCs, after thawing, were stained for CD3, CD4 and CD8 and then FACS-sorted into CD3+CD4+ and CD3+CD8+ populations. All 8 studied subjects were randomized to withdrawal of immunosuppression. The Qiagen DNeasy Blood and Tissue Kit was used for isolation of genomic DNA. The TCR comes from a human patient who received a liver transplant. Where a transplant has occurred, the graft donor may have supplied some of the T cells. Sample: CD8+ T cells from blood, taken 52 to 60 months after liver transplant. This sequence uses TRBV11-2 and TRBJ2-2, and perhaps TRBD1 as D gene, on 6 matching bases. The nucleotide sequence is given as TGTGCCAGCAGCCAGGGGAGGGAGCTGTTTTTT. It translates to CASSQGRELFF.